Sequencing of this T cell receptor (beta chain) was carried out in a study of monozygotic twins with inflammatory bowel disease. The CDR3 covers 14 residues. Germline CDR1 is MNHEY and CDR2 is SMNVEV (reference sequence). TCRdb reprocessed the 5' RACE reads; each CDR3 protein has one entry and no DNA is given. The sample's table shows under 150,000 distinct CDR3 sequences. Sequenced material: blood. The genes are TRBV27 and TRBJ1-2. The TCR sequence derives from a human donor with ulcerative colitis or Crohn's disease, or a healthy co-twin of an affected twin (not recorded which). The CDR3 loop is CASSPTRGGYGYTF.